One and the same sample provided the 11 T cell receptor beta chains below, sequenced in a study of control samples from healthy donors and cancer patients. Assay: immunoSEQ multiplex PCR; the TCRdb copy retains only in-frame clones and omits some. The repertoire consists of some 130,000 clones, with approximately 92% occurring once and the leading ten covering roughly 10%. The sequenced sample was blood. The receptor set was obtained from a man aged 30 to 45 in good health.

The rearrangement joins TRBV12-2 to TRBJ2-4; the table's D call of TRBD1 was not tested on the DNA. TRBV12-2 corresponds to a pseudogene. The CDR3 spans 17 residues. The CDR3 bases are TGTGCAAGTCGCCCAATGTGGGACAGGGGTGGAGGTAACATTCAGTACTTC. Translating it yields CASRPMWDRGGGNIQYF.

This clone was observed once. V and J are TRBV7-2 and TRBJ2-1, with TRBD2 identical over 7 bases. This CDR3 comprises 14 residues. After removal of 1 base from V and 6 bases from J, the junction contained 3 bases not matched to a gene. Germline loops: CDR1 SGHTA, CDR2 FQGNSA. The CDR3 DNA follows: TGTGCCAGCAGCTTAGGCGGGAGTCGCAATGAGCAGTTCTTC. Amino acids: CASSLGGSRNEQFF.

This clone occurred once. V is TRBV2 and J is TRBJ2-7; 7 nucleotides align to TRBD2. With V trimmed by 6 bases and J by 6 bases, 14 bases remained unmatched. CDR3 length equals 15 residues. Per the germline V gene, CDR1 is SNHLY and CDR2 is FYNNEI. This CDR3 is CASRTQISGRGEQYF. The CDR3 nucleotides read TGTGCCAGCAGAACTCAAATCTCAGGGAGGGGCGAGCAGTACTTC.

CDR3 bases: TGTGCCAGCAGGGACAGGGGAACAACTAATGAAAAACTGTTTTTT. It yields the protein CASRDRGTTNEKLFF. The rearrangement joins TRBV2 to TRBJ1-4; the match to TRBD1 covers 9 bases. V lost 6 bases to trimming and J lost 0 bases; unmatched junction nucleotides: 2. CDR3 length: 15 amino acids. The germline V gene has CDR1 SNHLY and CDR2 FYNNEI.

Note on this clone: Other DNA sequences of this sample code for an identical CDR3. DNA for the CDR3: TGTGCCAGCTCACCAGGGCGCAATCAGCCCCAGCATTTT. It codes for CASSPGRNQPQHF. The chain uses TRBV18 and TRBJ1-5; D is undetermined. The germline V and J ends were trimmed by 2 bases and 2 bases, with 4 bases remaining between them. CDR1 and CDR2 from the germline V gene are KGHSH and LQKENI. The CDR3 has 13 residues. The complete variable domain, with remaining parts taken from reference TRBV18 and TRBJ1-5, reads NAGVMQNPRHLVRRRGQEARLRCSPMKGHSHVYWYRQLPEEGLKFMVYLQKENIIDESGMPKERFSAEFPKEGPSILRIQQVVRGDSAAYFCASSPGRNQPQHFGDGTRLSIL.

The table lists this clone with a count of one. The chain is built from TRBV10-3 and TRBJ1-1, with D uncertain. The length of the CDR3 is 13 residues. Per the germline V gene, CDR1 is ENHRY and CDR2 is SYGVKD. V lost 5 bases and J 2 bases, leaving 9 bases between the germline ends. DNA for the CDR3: TGTGCCATCAGTAGGGCCCTTAACACTGAAGCTTTCTTT. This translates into CAISRALNTEAFF.

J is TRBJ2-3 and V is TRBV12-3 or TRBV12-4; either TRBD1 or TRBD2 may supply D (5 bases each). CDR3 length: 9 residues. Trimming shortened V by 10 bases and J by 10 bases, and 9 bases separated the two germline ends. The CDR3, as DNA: TGTGCCAACCGGGACCCGCAGTATTTT. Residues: CANRDPQYF.

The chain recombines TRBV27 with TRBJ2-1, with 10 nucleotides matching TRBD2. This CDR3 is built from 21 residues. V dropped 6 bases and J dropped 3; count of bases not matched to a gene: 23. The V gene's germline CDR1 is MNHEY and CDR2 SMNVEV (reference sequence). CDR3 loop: CASSFLSTGTSEVPNYNEQFF. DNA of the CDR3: TGTGCCAGCAGCTTCCTTAGTACCGGGACTAGCGAAGTCCCGAACTACAATGAGCAGTTCTTC.

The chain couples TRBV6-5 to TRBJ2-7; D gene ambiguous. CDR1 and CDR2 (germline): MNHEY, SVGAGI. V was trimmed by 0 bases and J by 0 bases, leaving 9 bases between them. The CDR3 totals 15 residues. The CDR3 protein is CASSYSEKSSYEQYF. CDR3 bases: TGTGCCAGCAGTTACTCGGAAAAAAGCTCCTACGAGCAGTACTTC.

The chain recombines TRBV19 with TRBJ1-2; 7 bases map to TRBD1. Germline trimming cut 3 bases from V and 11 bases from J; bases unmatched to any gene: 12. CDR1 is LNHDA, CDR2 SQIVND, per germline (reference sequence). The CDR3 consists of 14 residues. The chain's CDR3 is CASSIPRTGRWYTF. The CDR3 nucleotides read TGTGCCAGTAGTATCCCCCGGACAGGCAGATGGTACACCTTC.

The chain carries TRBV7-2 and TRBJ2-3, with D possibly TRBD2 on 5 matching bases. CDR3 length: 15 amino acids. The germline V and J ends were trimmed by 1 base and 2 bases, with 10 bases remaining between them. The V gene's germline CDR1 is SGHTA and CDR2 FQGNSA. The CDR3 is CASSLGRGSTDTQYF. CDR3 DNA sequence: TGTGCCAGCAGCTTAGGTCGCGGGTCCACAGATACGCAGTATTTT.